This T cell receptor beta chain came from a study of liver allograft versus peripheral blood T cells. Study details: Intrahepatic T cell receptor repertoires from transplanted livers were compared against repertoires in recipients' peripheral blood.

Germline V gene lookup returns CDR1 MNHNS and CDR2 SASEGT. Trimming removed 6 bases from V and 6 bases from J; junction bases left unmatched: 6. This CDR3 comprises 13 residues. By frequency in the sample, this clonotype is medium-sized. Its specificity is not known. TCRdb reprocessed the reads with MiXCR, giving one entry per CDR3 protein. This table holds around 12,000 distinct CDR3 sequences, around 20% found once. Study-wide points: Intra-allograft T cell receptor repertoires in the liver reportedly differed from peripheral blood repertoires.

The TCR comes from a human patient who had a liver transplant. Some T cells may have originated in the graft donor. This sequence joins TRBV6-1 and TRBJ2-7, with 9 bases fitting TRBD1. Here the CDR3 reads CASSANRGREQYF. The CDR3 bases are TGTGCCAGCAGCGCGAACAGGGGGCGCGAGCAGTACTTC.